One and the same sample provided the 5 T cell receptor beta chains below, sequenced in a study of blood T cell repertoires in COVID-19. The data were produced by immunoSEQ multiplex PCR, yet TCRdb's version contains in-frame clones alone and is incomplete. In the table there are about 230,000 clones, about 82% of which are singletons. Sequencing was done on a sample of peripheral blood. The source is a man aged 45 to 65 with COVID-19, enrolled during active disease.

This clone was counted between two and nine times. The chain recombines TRBV6-5 with TRBJ2-1; 10 nucleotides line up with TRBD2. Germline CDR1 and CDR2: MNHEY and SVGAGI. The CDR3 runs 15 residues. Germline trimming cut 6 bases from V and 10 bases from J; bases unmatched to any gene: 12. CDR3: CASSPGTSDFSEQFF. In nucleotides, the CDR3 is TGTGCCAGCAGCCCCGGGACTAGCGATTTTTCCGAGCAGTTCTTC.

V gene TRBV5-5 combines with J gene TRBJ2-5; TRBD2 is a possible D gene (6 bases). CDR1 and CDR2 from the germline V gene are SGHKS and YYEKEE (reference sequence). The CDR3 loop spans 15 amino acids. Trimming left V 0 bases short and J 8 bases short, with 17 bases between. The CDR3 here is CASSLGGLAGLTQYF. CDR3 coding DNA: TGTGCCAGCAGCTTGGGGGGATTGGCGGGACTTACCCAGTACTTC.

This clone has just one count. The rearrangement uses TRBV24-1 and TRBJ1-5; a weak D match, TRBD1 (6 bases). Trimming left V 9 bases short and J 9 bases short, with 17 bases between. The germline V gene has CDR1 KGHDR and CDR2 SFDVKD. The CDR3 totals 13 residues. CDR3 loop: CATGAQGMRPQHF. The CDR3 DNA reads TGTGCCACCGGGGCACAGGGAATGAGGCCCCAGCATTTT.

The rearrangement joins TRBV28 to TRBJ2-1; 12 positions agree with TRBD2. J lost 0 bases, V lost 6 bases, and 12 bases had no gene match. This CDR3 is built from 19 residues. CDR1 is MDHEN and CDR2 is SYDVKM in the germline V gene. The CDR3 protein is CASSLSLAGGKSSYNEQFF. The CDR3 nucleotides are TGTGCCAGCAGCTTGAGCCTAGCGGGGGGGAAAAGCTCCTACAATGAGCAGTTCTTC.

V and J are TRBV4-2 and TRBJ2-5; no firm D call. Germline V gene lookup returns CDR1 LGHNA and CDR2 YNFKEQ. The germline V and J ends were trimmed by 0 bases and 1 base, with 6 bases remaining between them. The CDR3 loop spans 14 amino acids. Here the CDR3 reads CASSQDLRQETQYF. The DNA of the CDR3 is TGTGCCAGCAGCCAAGACTTGCGCCAAGAGACCCAGTACTTC.